Listed below are T cell receptor beta chains from one sample, sequenced in a study of T cells in Graves' hyperthyroidism and ophthalmopathy. TCRdb reanalysed the multiplex PCR reads using MiXCR and keeps one entry per CDR3 protein. This sample has 700,000 to 950,000 distinct CDR3 sequences; approximately 40% occur once, and the top ten carry less than 40%. Sequencing was performed on blood. The source of these receptors is a woman in her thirties or forties with Graves' hyperthyroidism. CDR3s include the opening cysteine and the closing phenylalanine or tryptophan. D genes are given only for firm matches. A row's size may be missing; if present it is once, few, many or a size class.

j_call v_call clone_size d_call cdr3_aa cdr3_nt
TRBJ1-1 TRBV29-1 - - CSVDSGMNTEAFF TGCAGCGTTGATTCCGGGATGAACACTGAAGCTTTCTTT
TRBJ2-7 TRBV18 - - CASSPPFTASYEQYF TGTGCCAGCTCACCACCGTTTACCGCCTCCTACGAGCAGTACTTC
TRBJ1-5 TRBV5-6 many - CASSHGATGNQPQHF TGTGCCAGCAGTCACGGGGCAACGGGTAATCAGCCCCAGCATTTT
TRBJ1-5 TRBV7-2 many - CASSRGDTYNQPQHF TGTGCCAGCAGCCGCGGTGACACTTACAATCAGCCCCAGCATTTT
TRBJ2-1 TRBV7-3 - TRBD2 CASSLSAGGFGNEQFF TGTGCCAGCAGCTTATCGGCGGGAGGGTTTGGGAATGAGCAGTTCTTC
TRBJ2-3 TRBV10-3 - - CAISRDFTDTQYF TGTGCCATCAGTCGGGACTTCACAGATACGCAGTATTTT
TRBJ1-5 TRBV10-3 many - CAISESLSQPQHF TGTGCCATCAGTGAGTCACTCTCTCAGCCCCAGCATTTT
TRBJ1-6 TRBV20-1 - TRBD1 CSARDRDSNSPLHF TGCAGTGCTAGGGACCGGGACAGTAATTCACCCCTCCACTTT
TRBJ2-7 TRBV18 - TRBD1 CASPPTGGEQYF TGTGCCAGCCCGCCTACAGGGGGCGAGCAGTACTTC
TRBJ2-7 TRBV10-1 - - CASSDRLQGRYNEQYF TGCGCCAGCAGTGATCGCTTACAGGGCAGGTACAATGAGCAGTACTTC
TRBJ1-1 TRBV7-2 few TRBD1 CASSEIQGGTEAFF TGTGCCAGCAGCGAGATTCAGGGGGGGACTGAAGCTTTCTTT
TRBJ2-7 TRBV12-3/TRBV12-4 - TRBD2 CASSFMGGSYEQYF TGTGCCAGCAGTTTCATGGGGGGGTCCTACGAGCAGTACTTC
TRBJ1-2 TRBV29-1 - TRBD1 CSTGGQRYGYTF TGCAGCACAGGGGGCCAACGCTATGGCTACACCTTC
TRBJ2-1 TRBV2 - - CASSAMGPSGEQFF TGTGCCAGCAGTGCTATGGGACCAAGTGGGGAGCAGTTCTTC
TRBJ1-2 TRBV7-9 many - CASSSDLRYGYTF TGTGCCAGCAGCTCGGATCTCCGCTATGGCTACACCTTC
TRBJ1-1 TRBV19 many - CASSIQVNTEAFF TGTGCCAGTAGTATACAGGTGAACACTGAAGCTTTCTTT
TRBJ1-1 TRBV2 - - CASSEAGPGAFF TGTGCCAGCAGTGAAGCGGGGCCAGGAGCTTTCTTT
TRBJ1-1 TRBV10-3 many - CAISGAGNTEAFF TGTGCCATCAGTGGGGCAGGGAACACTGAAGCTTTCTTT
TRBJ2-7 TRBV12-3/TRBV12-4 - - CASSSRQFHEQYF TGTGCCAGCAGTTCGCGCCAGTTCCACGAGCAGTACTTC
TRBJ1-1 TRBV6-2/TRBV6-3 many - CASSYLGEAFF TGTGCCAGCAGTTACTTGGGCGAAGCTTTCTTT
TRBJ1-1 TRBV7-9 once TRBD1 CVSSSGQGAGTEAFF TGTGTCAGCAGCTCGGGACAGGGGGCCGGAACTGAAGCTTTCTTT
TRBJ1-1 TRBV3-1 few - CASSQDGGQGIGGTEAFF TGTGCCAGCAGCCAAGATGGAGGCCAGGGGATAGGGGGCACTGAAGCTTTCTTT
TRBJ1-2 TRBV4-3 - - CASSQDRPGRGNGYTF TGCGCCAGCAGCCAAGATCGTCCGGGCAGAGGGAATGGCTACACCTTC
TRBJ2-7 TRBV6-2/TRBV6-3 - - CASTTPGGAYEQYF TGTGCCAGCACTACTCCCGGCGGAGCCTACGAGCAGTACTTC
TRBJ1-5 TRBV7-2 many - CASSKQGSNQPQHF TGTGCCAGCAGCAAGCAGGGGAGCAATCAGCCCCAGCATTTT
TRBJ1-1 TRBV5-1 many - CASSLLGLRNTEAFF TGCGCCAGCAGCTTGCTTGGGCTCCGGAACACTGAAGCTTTCTTT
TRBJ2-5 TRBV5-1 - TRBD2 CASSRLAGIEETQYF TGCGCCAGCAGTAGGCTAGCGGGCATTGAAGAGACCCAGTACTTC
TRBJ2-7 TRBV27 - - CASSLWGIRREQYF TGTGCCAGCAGTTTATGGGGAATCCGTCGGGAGCAGTACTTC
TRBJ2-3 TRBV15 - - CATSRLSLSTDTQYF TGTGCCACCAGCAGGCTATCCCTGAGCACAGATACGCAGTATTTT
TRBJ2-7 TRBV7-7 - TRBD1 CASSRTGDTGELYF TGTGCTAGCAGCCGGACAGGGGACACCGGGGAGCTGTACTTC
TRBJ2-2 TRBV5-1 few TRBD1 CASSLGIMTGGSTGELFF TGCGCCAGCAGCTTGGGAATCATGACAGGGGGAAGCACCGGGGAGCTGTTTTTT
TRBJ1-1 TRBV5-1 few - CASSLPETANTEAFF TGCGCCAGCAGCTTGCCCGAAACAGCGAACACTGAAGCTTTCTTT
TRBJ1-5 TRBV7-6 - - CASSLDVAKPQHF TGTGCCAGCAGCTTAGATGTAGCTAAGCCCCAGCATTTT
TRBJ1-1 TRBV5-1 few TRBD1 CASSPGTANTETFF TGCGCCAGCAGCCCGGGGACAGCGAACACTGAAACTTTCTTT
TRBJ1-1 TRBV5-6 few - CASSFSYVLNTEAFF TGTGCCAGCAGCTTTTCCTACGTGCTGAACACTGAAGCTTTCTTT
TRBJ2-5 TRBV11-3 many - CASIPGAGYQETQYF TGTGCCAGCATCCCAGGTGCGGGGTACCAAGAGACCCAGTACTTC
TRBJ2-7 TRBV20-1 few - CSARVRPPPDFGEQYF TGCAGTGCTAGAGTTCGGCCTCCCCCGGATTTCGGCGAGCAGTACTTC
TRBJ2-7 TRBV12-3/TRBV12-4 few - CASSLIGRVIRYF TGTGCCAGCAGTTTAATAGGTCGCGTCATTCGGTACTTC
TRBJ1-2 TRBV12-3/TRBV12-4 many TRBD1 CASSTDRGYGYTF TGTGCCAGCAGCACGGACAGGGGCTATGGCTACACCTTC
TRBJ1-5 TRBV24-1 many - CAIGSGRDQPQHF TGTGCCATTGGATCAGGGAGGGATCAGCCCCAGCATTTT
TRBJ2-7 TRBV29-1 - TRBD1 CSSYSTGRGYEQYF TGCAGCAGTTACTCGACAGGGCGAGGCTACGAGCAGTACTTC
TRBJ2-7 TRBV20-1 - TRBD1 CSASDRVGTYEQYF TGCAGTGCTTCCGACAGGGTCGGCACCTACGAGCAGTACTTC
TRBJ2-5 TRBV12-3/TRBV12-4 many TRBD1 CASSGGQAGTQYF TGTGCCAGCAGTGGGGGACAGGCCGGGACCCAGTACTTC
TRBJ2-7 TRBV29-1 few - CSVEDSPYEQYF TGCAGCGTTGAGGACAGTCCCTACGAGCAGTACTTC
TRBJ2-5 TRBV6-5 many - CASSAVRGGETQYF TGTGCCAGCAGCGCCGTGCGGGGAGGAGAGACCCAGTACTTC
TRBJ2-7 TRBV20-1 many TRBD2 CSATIFLRENYEQYF TGCAGTGCTACGATCTTCTTGCGGGAGAACTACGAGCAGTACTTC
TRBJ1-6 TRBV5-1 few - CASSLGATDSPLHF TGCGCCAGCAGCTTGGGCGCGACGGATTCACCCCTCCACTTT
TRBJ1-2 TRBV10-3 many - CAISVGGTGYTF TGTGCCATCAGTGTAGGGGGGACCGGCTACACCTTC
TRBJ1-2 TRBV29-1 - - CSTGTENYGYTF TGCAGCACAGGGACTGAAAACTATGGCTACACCTTC
TRBJ2-7 TRBV12-5 few TRBD1 CASALGQGQSYEQYF TGTGCTAGTGCCCTCGGACAGGGACAATCCTACGAGCAGTACTTC
TRBJ1-2 TRBV7-2 many - CASSLMANYGYTF TGTGCCAGCAGCTTAATGGCGAACTATGGCTACACCTTC